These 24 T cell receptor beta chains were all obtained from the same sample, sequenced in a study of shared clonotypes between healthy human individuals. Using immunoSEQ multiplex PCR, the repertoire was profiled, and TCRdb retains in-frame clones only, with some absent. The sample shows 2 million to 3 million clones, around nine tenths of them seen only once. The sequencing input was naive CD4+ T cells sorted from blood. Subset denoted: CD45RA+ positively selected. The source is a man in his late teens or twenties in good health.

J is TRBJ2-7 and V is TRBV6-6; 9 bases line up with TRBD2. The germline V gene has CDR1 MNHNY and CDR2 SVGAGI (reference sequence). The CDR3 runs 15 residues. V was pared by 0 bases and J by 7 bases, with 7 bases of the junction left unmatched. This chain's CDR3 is CASSYSPAGGGEQYF. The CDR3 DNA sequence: TGTGCCAGCAGTTACTCCCCAGCGGGAGGCGGTGAGCAGTACTTC.

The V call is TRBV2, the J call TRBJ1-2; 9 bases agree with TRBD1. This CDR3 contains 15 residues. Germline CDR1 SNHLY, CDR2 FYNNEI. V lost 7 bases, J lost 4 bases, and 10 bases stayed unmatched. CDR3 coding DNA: TGTGCCAGCATTTGGACAGGGGCCCGTGGCTATGGCTACACCTTC. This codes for CASIWTGARGYGYTF.

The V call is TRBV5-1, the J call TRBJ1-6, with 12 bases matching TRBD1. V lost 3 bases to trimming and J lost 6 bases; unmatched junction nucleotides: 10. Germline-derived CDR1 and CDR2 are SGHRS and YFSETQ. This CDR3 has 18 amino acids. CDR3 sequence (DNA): TGCGCCAGCAGCTGGGGGGCCGGGACAGGGGGCGGTAATTCACCCCTCCACTTT. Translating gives CASSWGAGTGGGNSPLHF.

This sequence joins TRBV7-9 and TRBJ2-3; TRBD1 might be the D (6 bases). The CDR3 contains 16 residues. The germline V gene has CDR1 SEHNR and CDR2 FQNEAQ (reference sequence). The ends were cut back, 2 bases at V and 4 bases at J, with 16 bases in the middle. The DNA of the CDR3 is TGTGCCAGCAGCTTATGGCGGCCAGGGGCGGCAGATACGCAGTATTTT. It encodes CASSLWRPGAADTQYF.

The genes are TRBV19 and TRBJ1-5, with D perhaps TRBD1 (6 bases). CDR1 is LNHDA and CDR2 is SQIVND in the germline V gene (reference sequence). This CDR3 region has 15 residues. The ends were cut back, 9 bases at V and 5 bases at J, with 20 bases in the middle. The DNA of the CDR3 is TGTGCCAGCGGCGGAGTGCAGGGGCAGTATCAGCCCCAGCATTTT. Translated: CASGGVQGQYQPQHF. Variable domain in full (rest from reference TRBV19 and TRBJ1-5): DGGITQSPKYLFRKEGQNVTLSCEQNLNHDAMYWYRQDPGQGLRLIYYSQIVNDFQKGDIAEGYSVSREKKESFPLTVTSAQKNPTAFYLCASGGVQGQYQPQHFGDGTRLSIL.

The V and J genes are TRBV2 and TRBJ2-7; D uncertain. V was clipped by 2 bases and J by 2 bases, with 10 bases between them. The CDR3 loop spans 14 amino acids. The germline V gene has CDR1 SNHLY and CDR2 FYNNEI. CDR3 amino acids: CASSERPKAYEQYF. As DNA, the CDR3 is TGTGCCAGCAGTGAAAGGCCCAAAGCCTACGAGCAGTACTTC.

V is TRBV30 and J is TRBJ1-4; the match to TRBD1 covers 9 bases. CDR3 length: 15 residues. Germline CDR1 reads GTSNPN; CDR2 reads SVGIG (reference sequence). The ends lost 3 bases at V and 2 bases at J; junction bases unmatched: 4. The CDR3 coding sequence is TGTGCCTGGAGGGTCGGACAGGGGACTAATGAAAAACTGTTTTTT. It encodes CAWRVGQGTNEKLFF.

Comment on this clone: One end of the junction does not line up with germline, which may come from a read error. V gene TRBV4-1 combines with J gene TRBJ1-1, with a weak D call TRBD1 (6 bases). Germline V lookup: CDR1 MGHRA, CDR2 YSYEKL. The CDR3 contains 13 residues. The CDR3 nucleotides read TGCGCCAGCAGCCAAGATTACAATACGGGGGCACGCTTT. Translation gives CASSQDYNTGARF.

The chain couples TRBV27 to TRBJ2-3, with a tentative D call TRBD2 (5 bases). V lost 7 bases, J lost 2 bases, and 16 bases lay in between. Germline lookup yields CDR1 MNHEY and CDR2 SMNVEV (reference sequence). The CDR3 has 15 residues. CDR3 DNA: TGTGCCAGCAACCACGAGAGGGTTTCCACAGATACGCAGTATTTT. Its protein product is CASNHERVSTDTQYF.

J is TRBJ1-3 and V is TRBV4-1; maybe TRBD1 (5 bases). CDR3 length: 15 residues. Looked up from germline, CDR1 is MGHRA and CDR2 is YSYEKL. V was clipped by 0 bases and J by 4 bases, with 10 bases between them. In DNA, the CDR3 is TGCGCCAGCAGCCAAGATTTGGGGGTCGGAAACACCATATATTTT. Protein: CASSQDLGVGNTIYF.

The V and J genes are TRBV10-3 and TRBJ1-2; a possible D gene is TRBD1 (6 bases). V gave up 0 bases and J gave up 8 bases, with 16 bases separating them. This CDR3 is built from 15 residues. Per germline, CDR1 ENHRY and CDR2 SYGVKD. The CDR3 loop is CAISESLVQGKGYTF. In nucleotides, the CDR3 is TGTGCCATCAGTGAGTCGTTGGTACAGGGCAAAGGCTACACCTTC.

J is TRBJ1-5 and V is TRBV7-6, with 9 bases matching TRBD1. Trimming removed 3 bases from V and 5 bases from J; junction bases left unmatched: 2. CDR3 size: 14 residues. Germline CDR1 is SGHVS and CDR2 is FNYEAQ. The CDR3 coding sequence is TGTGCCAGCAGCTTGCGGGACAGGGATCAGCCCCAGCATTTT. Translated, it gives CASSLRDRDQPQHF. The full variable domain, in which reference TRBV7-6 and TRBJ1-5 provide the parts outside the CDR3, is GAGVSQSPRYKVTKRGQDVALRCDPISGHVSLYWYRQALGQGPEFLTYFNYEAQQDKSGLPNDRFSAERPEGSISTLTIQRTEQRDSAMYRCASSLRDRDQPQHFGDGTRLSIL.

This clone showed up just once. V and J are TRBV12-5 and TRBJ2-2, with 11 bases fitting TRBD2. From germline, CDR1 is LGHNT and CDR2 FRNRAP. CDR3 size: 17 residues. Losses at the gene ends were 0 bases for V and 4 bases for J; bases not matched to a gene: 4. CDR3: CASGLVRGTSGTGELFF. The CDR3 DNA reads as TGTGCTAGTGGTTTGGTACGAGGGACTAGCGGCACCGGGGAGCTGTTTTTT.

The CDR3 coding sequence is TGTGCCAGCAGAGGACTAGCGGGGCAAGAGACCCAGTACTTC. Its translation is CASRGLAGQETQYF. The genes are TRBV6-1 and TRBJ2-5; 12 nucleotides align to TRBD2. The V and J ends lost 6 bases and 2 bases, in that order; junction bases with no gene match: 1. Germline V CDR1 and CDR2: MNHNS, SASEGT. The CDR3 contains 14 residues.

The CDR3 nucleotides read TGCGCCAGCAGTGACTCCACCACCGGGTTGGACACCATATATTTT. As protein: CASSDSTTGLDTIYF. The rearrangement uses TRBV10-1 and TRBJ1-3, with D hard to call. V lost 3 bases and J 8 bases, leaving 17 bases between the germline ends. The length of the CDR3 is 15 residues. CDR1 is WNHNN and CDR2 is SYGVQD in the germline V gene (reference sequence).

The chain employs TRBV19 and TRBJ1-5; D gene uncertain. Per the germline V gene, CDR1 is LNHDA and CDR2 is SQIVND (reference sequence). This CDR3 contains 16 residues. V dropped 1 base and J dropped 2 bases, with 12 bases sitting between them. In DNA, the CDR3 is TGTGCCAGTAGTATAGGGCCGGTAGTAGGCAATCAGCCCCAGCATTTT. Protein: CASSIGPVVGNQPQHF. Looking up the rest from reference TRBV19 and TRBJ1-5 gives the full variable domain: DGGITQSPKYLFRKEGQNVTLSCEQNLNHDAMYWYRQDPGQGLRLIYYSQIVNDFQKGDIAEGYSVSREKKESFPLTVTSAQKNPTAFYLCASSIGPVVGNQPQHFGDGTRLSIL.

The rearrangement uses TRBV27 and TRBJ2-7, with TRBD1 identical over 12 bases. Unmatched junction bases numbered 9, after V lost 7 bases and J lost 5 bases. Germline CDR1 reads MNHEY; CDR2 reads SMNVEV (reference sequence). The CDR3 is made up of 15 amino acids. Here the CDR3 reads CASTPVGQGAHEQYF. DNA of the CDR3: TGTGCCAGCACCCCAGTGGGACAGGGGGCGCACGAGCAGTACTTC.

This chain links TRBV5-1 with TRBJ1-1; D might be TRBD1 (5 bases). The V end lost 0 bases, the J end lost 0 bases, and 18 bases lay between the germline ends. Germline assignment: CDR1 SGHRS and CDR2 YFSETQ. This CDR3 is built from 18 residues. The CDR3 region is CASSLASVRGPLNTEAFF. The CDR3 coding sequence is TGCGCCAGCAGCTTGGCCTCAGTCCGGGGCCCCTTGAACACTGAAGCTTTCTTT.

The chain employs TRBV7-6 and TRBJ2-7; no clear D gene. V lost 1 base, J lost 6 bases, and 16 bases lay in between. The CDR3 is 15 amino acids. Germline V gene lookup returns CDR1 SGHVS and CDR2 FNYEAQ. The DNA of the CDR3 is TGTGCCAGCAGCTTAGGATCCGAACTCTTGGGCGAGCAGTACTTC. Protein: CASSLGSELLGEQYF.

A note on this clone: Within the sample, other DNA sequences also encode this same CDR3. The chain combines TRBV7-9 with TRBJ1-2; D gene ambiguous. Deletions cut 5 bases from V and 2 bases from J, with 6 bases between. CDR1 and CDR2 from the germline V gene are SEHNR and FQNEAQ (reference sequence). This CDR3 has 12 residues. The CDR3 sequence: CASSRENYGYTF. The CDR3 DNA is TGTGCCAGCAGCCGCGAGAACTATGGCTACACCTTC.

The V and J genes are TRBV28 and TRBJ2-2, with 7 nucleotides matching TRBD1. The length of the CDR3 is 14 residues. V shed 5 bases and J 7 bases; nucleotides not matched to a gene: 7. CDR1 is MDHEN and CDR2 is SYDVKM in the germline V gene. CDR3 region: CASSQTGQDGELFF. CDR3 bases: TGTGCCAGCAGTCAGACAGGGCAGGACGGGGAGCTGTTTTTT.

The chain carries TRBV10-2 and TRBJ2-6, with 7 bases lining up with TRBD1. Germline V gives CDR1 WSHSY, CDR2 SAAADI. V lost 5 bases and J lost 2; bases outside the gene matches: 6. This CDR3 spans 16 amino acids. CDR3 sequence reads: CASSSPGQTGANVLTF. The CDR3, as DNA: TGCGCCAGCAGTTCTCCGGGACAGACTGGGGCCAACGTCCTGACTTTC.

As DNA, the CDR3 is TGTGCCAGTAGTCTCTCCGGACAGGGTGGCTATAGCAATCAGCCCCAGCATTTT. It is translated as CASSLSGQGGYSNQPQHF. The V call is TRBV19, the J call TRBJ1-5; TRBD1 matches 8 bases. Germline V lookup: CDR1 LNHDA, CDR2 SQIVND (reference sequence). The CDR3 runs 18 residues. V trimming: 5 bases; J trimming: 0 bases; junction bases outside the gene matches: 12.

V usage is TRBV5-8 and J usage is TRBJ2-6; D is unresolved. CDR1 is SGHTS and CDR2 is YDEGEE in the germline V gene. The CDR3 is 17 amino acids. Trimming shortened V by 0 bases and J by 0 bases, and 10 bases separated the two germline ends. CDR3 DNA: TGTGCCAGCAGCTTGGGCAGTACATTCTCTGGGGCCAACGTCCTGACTTTC. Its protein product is CASSLGSTFSGANVLTF.